This TCR beta chain appears in the sequencing data of a study of identical twins. Study-level points and caveats: Twin sharing of out-of-frame TCR alpha was underestimated by models in monozygotic pairs. Out-of-frame beta chain sequences displayed weaker excess sharing between twins.

The V end was cut by 6 bases, the J end by 5 bases, with 16 bases between. Germline CDR1 and CDR2: MDHEN and SYDVKM. There are 15 residues in the CDR3. To note about this clonotype: Its specificity is not known.

TCRdb re-analysed the 5' RACE reads in MiXCR, keeping a single row per CDR3 protein. This repertoire shows about 330,000 distinct CDR3 sequences, around 12% found once; its top ten account for 6% to 9%. This sample was shared with a second study, whose subject was yellow fever vaccine responses in identical twins.

The receptor's source is a woman between 18 and 29 years old in good health. Sequencing used CD8+ T cells sorted from blood. The V call is TRBV28, the J call TRBJ1-4, with a weak D call TRBD1 (5 bases). CDR3 protein: CASRPPTGPNEKLFF. The CDR3 nucleotides read TGTGCCAGCAGACCCCCGACGGGGCCGAATGAAAAACTGTTTTTT. Filled out from reference TRBV28 and TRBJ1-4, the complete variable domain reads DVKVTQSSRYLVKRTGEKVFLECVQDMDHENMFWYRQDPGLGLRLIYFSYDVKMKEKGDIPEGYSVSREKKERFSLILESASTNQTSMYLCASRPPTGPNEKLFFGSGTQLSVL.